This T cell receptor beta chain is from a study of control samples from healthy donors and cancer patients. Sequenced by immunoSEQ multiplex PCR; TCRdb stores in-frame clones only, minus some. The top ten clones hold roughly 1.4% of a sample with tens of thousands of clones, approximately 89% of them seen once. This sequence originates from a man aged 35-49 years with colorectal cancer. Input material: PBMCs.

CDR3 loop: CASSPWTSGSYNEQFF. The CDR3 DNA reads as TGTGCCAGCTCACCCTGGACTAGCGGCTCCTACAATGAGCAGTTCTTC. The J gene is TRBJ2-1, the V gene TRBV18; 10 bases agree with TRBD2. The CDR3 totals 16 residues. Losses at the gene ends were 3 bases for V and 0 bases for J; bases not matched to a gene: 2. Germline V gene sequence: CDR1 KGHSH, CDR2 LQKENI.